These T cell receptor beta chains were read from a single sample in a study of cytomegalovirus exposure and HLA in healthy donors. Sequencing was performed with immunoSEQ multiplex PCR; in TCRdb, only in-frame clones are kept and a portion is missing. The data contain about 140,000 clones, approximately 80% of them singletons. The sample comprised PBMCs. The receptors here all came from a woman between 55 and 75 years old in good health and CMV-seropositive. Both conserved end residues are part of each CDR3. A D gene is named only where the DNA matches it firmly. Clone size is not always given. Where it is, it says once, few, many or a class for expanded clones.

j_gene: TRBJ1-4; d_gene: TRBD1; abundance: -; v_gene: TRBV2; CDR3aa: CATTLSTGGAGEKLFF; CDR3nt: TGTGCCACCACCCTCTCCACAGGGGGCGCTGGGGAAAAACTGTTTTTT
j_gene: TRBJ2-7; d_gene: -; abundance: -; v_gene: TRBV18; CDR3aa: CASSPYRDTYEQYF; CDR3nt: TGTGCCAGCTCCCCTTACAGGGATACCTACGAGCAGTACTTC
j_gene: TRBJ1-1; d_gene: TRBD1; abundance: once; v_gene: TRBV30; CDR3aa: CAWSPGQGNTEAFF; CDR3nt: TGTGCCTGGAGCCCGGGACAGGGGAACACTGAAGCTTTCTTT
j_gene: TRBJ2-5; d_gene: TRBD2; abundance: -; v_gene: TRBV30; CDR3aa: CACRLAGMGETQYF; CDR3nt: TGTGCCTGTAGACTAGCGGGAATGGGAGAGACCCAGTACTTC
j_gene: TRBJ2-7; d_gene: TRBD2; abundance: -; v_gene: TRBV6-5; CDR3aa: CASSPGLAYPYEQYF; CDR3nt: TGTGCCAGCAGTCCGGGACTAGCGTATCCCTACGAGCAGTACTTC
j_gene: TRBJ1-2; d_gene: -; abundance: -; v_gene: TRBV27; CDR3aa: CASSLNGYGYTF; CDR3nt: TGTGCCAGCAGTTTAAACGGTTATGGCTACACCTTC
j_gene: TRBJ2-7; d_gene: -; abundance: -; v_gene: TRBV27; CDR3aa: CASSLSPGYEQYF; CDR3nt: TGTGCCAGCAGTTTATCTCCAGGGTACGAGCAGTACTTC
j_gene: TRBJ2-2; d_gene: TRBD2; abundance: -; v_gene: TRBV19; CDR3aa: CASSTRLAANTGELFF; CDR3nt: TGTGCCAGTAGTACTAGACTAGCGGCGAACACCGGGGAGCTGTTTTTT
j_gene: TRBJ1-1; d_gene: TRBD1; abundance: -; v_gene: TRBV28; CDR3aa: CASSTRSPGGTEAFF; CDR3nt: TGTGCCAGCAGTACCCGTTCGCCAGGGGGCACTGAAGCTTTCTTT
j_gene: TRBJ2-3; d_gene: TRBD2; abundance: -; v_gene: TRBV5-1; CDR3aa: CASSPRLAGTPPDTQYF; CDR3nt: TGCGCCAGCAGCCCTCGACTAGCGGGAACCCCCCCAGATACGCAGTATTTT
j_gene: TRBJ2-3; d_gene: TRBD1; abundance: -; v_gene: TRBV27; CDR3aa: CASSLSGTGSDTQYF; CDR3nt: TGTGCCAGCAGTTTATCGGGGACAGGGTCGGATACGCAGTATTTT
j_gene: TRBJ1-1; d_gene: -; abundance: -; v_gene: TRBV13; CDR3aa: CASSLDFNTEAFF; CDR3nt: TGTGCCAGCAGCTTAGACTTTAACACTGAAGCTTTCTTT
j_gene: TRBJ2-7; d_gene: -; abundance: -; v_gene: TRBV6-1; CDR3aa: CASRRTETMYEQYF; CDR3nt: TGTGCCAGCAGGAGGACAGAGACCATGTACGAGCAGTACTTC
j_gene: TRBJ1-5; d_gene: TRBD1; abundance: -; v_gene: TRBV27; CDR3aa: CASSSPGQAHQPQHF; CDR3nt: TGTGCCAGCAGCTCGCCGGGACAGGCCCATCAGCCCCAGCATTTT
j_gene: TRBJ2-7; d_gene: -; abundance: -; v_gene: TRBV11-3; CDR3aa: CASSSDLLVYEQYF; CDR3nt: TGTGCCAGCAGCTCCGACTTACTAGTTTACGAGCAGTACTTC
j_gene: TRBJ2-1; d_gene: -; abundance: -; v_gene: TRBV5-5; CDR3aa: CASSQLYNEQFF; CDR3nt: TGTGCCAGCAGCCAACTGTACAATGAGCAGTTCTTC
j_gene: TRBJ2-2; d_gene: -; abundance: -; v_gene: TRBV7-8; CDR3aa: CASSLVRLVSGELFF; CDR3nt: TGTGCCAGCAGCTTAGTGCGACTAGTATCCGGGGAGCTGTTTTTT
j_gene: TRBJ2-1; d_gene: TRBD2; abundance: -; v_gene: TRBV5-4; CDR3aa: CASSPSLAGSYNEQFF; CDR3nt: TGTGCCAGCAGCCCATCGCTAGCGGGCTCCTACAATGAGCAGTTCTTC
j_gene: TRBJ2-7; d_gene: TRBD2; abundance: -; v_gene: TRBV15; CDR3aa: CATSSRSGSSYEQYF; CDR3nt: TGTGCCACCAGCAGCCGTAGCGGGAGCTCCTACGAGCAGTACTTC
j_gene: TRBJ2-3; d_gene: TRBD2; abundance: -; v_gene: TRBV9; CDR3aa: CASSAGGWADTQYF; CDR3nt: TGTGCCAGCAGCGCGGGGGGGTGGGCAGATACGCAGTATTTT
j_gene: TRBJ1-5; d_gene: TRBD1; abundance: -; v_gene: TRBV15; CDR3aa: CATSRDGTGADQPQHF; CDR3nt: TGTGCCACCAGCAGAGATGGCACAGGGGCGGATCAGCCCCAGCATTTT
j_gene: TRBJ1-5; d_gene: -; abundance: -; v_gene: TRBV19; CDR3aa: CASSIGKGRSYQPQHF; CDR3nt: TGTGCCAGTAGTATAGGTAAGGGGCGGTCCTATCAGCCCCAGCATTTT
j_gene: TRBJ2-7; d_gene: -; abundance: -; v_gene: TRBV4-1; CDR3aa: CASSQLGGAYEQYF; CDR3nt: TGCGCCAGCAGCCAATTGGGGGGAGCCTACGAGCAGTACTTC
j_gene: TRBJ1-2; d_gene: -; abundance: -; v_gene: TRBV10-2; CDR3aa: CASSEDIGYGYTF; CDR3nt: TGCGCCAGCAGTGAGGATATCGGCTATGGCTACACCTTC
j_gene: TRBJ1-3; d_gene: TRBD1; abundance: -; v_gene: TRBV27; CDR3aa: CASSLRGPGTTGNTIYF; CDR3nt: TGTGCCAGCAGTTTAAGGGGGCCGGGGACGACTGGAAACACCATATATTTT
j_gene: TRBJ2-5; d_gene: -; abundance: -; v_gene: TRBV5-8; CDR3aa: CASSFVGRETQYF; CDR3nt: TGTGCCAGCAGCTTCGTGGGGCGAGAGACCCAGTACTTC
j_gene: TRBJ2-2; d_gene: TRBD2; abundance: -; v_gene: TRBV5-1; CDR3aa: CASSASSGRSTGELFF; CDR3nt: TGCGCCAGCAGCGCCTCTAGCGGGAGGAGCACCGGGGAGCTGTTTTTT
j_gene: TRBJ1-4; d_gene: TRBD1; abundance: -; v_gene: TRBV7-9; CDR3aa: CASSLALGTGGREKLFF; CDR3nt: TGTGCCAGCAGCTTAGCTTTGGGGACAGGCGGGCGTGAAAAACTGTTTTTT
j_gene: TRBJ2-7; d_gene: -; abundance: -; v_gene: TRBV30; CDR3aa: CAWSLAPTYEQYF; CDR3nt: TGTGCCTGGAGTTTGGCCCCAACCTACGAGCAGTACTTC
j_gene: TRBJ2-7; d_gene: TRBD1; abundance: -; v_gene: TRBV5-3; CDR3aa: CARRDRDRGYEQYF; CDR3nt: TGTGCCAGAAGGGACCGGGACAGAGGCTACGAGCAGTACTTC
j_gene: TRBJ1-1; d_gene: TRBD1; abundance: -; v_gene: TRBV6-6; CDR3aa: CASSYLAGGYTEAFF; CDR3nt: TGTGCCAGCAGTTACCTGGCAGGGGGCTACACTGAAGCTTTCTTT
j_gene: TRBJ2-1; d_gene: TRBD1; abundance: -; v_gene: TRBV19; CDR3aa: CASSRDRGQSGGEQFF; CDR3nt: TGTGCCAGTAGCCGTGACAGGGGCCAATCTGGCGGTGAGCAGTTCTTC
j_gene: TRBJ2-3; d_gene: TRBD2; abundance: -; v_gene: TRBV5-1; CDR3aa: CASSSGLAGGSPSTDTQYF; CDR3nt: TGCGCCAGCAGCTCCGGACTAGCGGGAGGGTCCCCTAGCACAGATACGCAGTATTTT
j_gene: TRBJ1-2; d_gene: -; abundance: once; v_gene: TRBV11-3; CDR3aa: CASSLDTGNYGYTF; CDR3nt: TGTGCCAGCAGCTTAGATACGGGAAACTATGGCTACACCTTC
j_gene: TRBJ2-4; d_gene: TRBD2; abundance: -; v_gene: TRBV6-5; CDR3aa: CASSYTGGRAKNIQYF; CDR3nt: TGTGCCAGCAGTTATACGGGGGGTAGAGCCAAAAACATTCAGTACTTC
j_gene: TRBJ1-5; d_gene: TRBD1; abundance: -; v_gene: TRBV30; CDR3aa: CAWSVGQGGNQPQHF; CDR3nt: TGTGCCTGGAGTGTAGGACAGGGAGGCAATCAGCCCCAGCATTTT
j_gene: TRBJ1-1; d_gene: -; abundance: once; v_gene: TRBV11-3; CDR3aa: CASSRGRGADTEAFF; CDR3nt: TGTGCCAGCAGCCGCGGGAGGGGGGCGGACACTGAAGCTTTCTTT
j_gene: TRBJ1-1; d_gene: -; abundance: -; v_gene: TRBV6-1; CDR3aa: CASRRTLDPEAFF; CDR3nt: TGTGCCAGCAGGAGGACTCTGGACCCTGAAGCTTTCTTT
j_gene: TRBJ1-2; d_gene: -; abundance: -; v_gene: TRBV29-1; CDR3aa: CSVADSYGYTF; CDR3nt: TGCAGCGTGGCGGACAGCTATGGCTACACCTTC
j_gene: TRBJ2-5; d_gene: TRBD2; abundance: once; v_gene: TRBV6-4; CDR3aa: CASRGLAGGFEETQYF; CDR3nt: TGTGCCAGCAGGGGACTAGCGGGAGGGTTTGAGGAGACCCAGTACTTC
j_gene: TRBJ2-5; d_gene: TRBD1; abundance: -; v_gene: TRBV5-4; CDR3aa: CASSPQTGTGETQYF; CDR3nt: TGTGCCAGCAGCCCACAAACCGGGACAGGGGAGACCCAGTACTTC
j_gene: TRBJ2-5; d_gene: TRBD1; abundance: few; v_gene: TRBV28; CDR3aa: CASSLLTGKGETQYF; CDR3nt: TGTGCCAGCAGTCTATTGACAGGGAAAGGGGAGACCCAGTACTTC
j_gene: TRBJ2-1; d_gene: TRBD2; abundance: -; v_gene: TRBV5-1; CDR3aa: CASSLGLAGGDEQFF; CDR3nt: TGCGCCAGCAGCTTAGGCCTAGCGGGAGGGGATGAGCAGTTCTTC